This T cell receptor (beta chain) was captured by sequencing in a study of CD8+ T cells in alopecia areata. Study-wide findings and caveats: The study found higher clonality in lesional than normal scalp, especially in alopecia totalis/universalis.

CDR3 length equals 15 residues. Germline values: CDR1 SGDLS, CDR2 YYNGEE. The V end was cut by 1 base, the J end by 2 bases, with 9 bases between. In regard to this clone: What it binds is unknown.

TCR sequencing used cDNA made by reverse transcription of extracted RNA. Libraries were prepared by immunoSEQ multiplex PCR; TCRdb keeps only in-frame clonotypes and omits some of them. The sample has about 110,000 clones; approximately 50% are singletons. The sequenced sample was NKG2D-low CD8+ T cells sorted from blood. The source is a human donor with alopecia areata. The V and J genes are TRBV9 and TRBJ2-2; TRBD2 might be the D (6 bases). The CDR3 nucleotides are TGTGCCAGCAGCGTACCGGGAGCTAACACCGGGGAGCTGTTTTTT. This sequence encodes CASSVPGANTGELFF.